The T cell receptor (beta chain) under discussion was sequenced for a study of T cells expressing NK-cell markers. The V gene's germline CDR1 is SNHLY and CDR2 FYNNEI. The CDR3 spans 15 residues. TCRdb reanalyzed the 5' RACE reads and collapses them to one entry per CDR3 protein, without DNA. The listing contains over 150,000 distinct CDR3 sequences. The sequence was collected from a man between 18 and 69 years old in good health. The V and J genes are TRBV2 and TRBJ2-1; without DNA, the TCRdb call of TRBD1 cannot be checked. The sequenced material came from blood T cells: a sorted CD56 or NKG2C T cell subset, CD4+ or CD8+ T cells, or bulk PBMC T cells (not recorded which). The CDR3 region is CASRSLDRGYNEQFF.